This passage covers 22 T cell receptor beta chains from one sample sequenced in a study of cytomegalovirus exposure and HLA in healthy donors. Use of 60 Vbeta and 13 Jbeta primers characterized the PCR. TCRdb's table, derived via immunoSEQ multiplex PCR, lists solely in-frame clones and lacks some. Here the sample spans roughly 200,000 clones, nearly 80% being singletons. Sequenced material: PBMCs. The source of these receptors is a female donor in good health and CMV-seronegative.

The chain employs TRBV7-3 and TRBJ2-5; 8 bases fit TRBD2. The CDR3 runs 15 residues. The V and J ends lost 4 bases and 7 bases, in that order; junction bases with no gene match: 11. Germline assignment: CDR1 SGHTA and CDR2 FQGTGA. CDR3 sequence (DNA): TGTGCCAGCAGCTCCTGGGGGGAACGGGGGGGGACCCAGTACTTC. Protein product: CASSSWGERGGTQYF.

This sequence joins TRBV5-1 and TRBJ2-2; TRBD1 agrees at 8 bases. With 3 bases clipped from V and 6 bases from J, the junction kept 10 bases outside the gene matches. Germline-derived CDR1 and CDR2 are SGHRS and YFSETQ. This CDR3 has 16 amino acids. As DNA, the CDR3 is TGCGCCAGCAGCTCCGGGACAGGTGGTGGACCCGGGGAGCTGTTTTTT. This gives the protein CASSSGTGGGPGELFF.

CDR3 loop: CATSSRTLYGYTF. CDR3 nucleotide sequence: TGTGCCACCAGCAGCCGGACACTCTATGGCTACACCTTC. The chain has TRBV15 and TRBJ1-2; D perhaps matches TRBD1 (5 bases). This CDR3 comprises 13 residues. Looked up from germline, CDR1 is LNHNV and CDR2 is YYDKDF (reference sequence). V was pared by 3 bases and J by 4 bases, with 9 bases between.

The genes are TRBV19 and TRBJ2-4, with TRBD2 as a possible D gene (6 bases). V lost 3 bases to trimming and J lost 0 bases, with 12 bases between them. Germline CDR1 LNHDA, CDR2 SQIVND (reference sequence). CDR3 length: 16 residues. The CDR3 loop reads CASSMWGDLAKNIQYF. CDR3 sequence (DNA): TGTGCCAGTAGTATGTGGGGGGACCTAGCCAAAAACATTCAGTACTTC.

The chain is built from TRBV10-3 and TRBJ2-7, with D perhaps matching TRBD2 (6 bases). The CDR3 contains 14 residues. V gave up 4 bases and J gave up 1 base, with 11 bases separating them. Germline V gene data show CDR1 as ENHRY and CDR2 as SYGVKD. This CDR3 is CAISGPAGSYEQYF. The CDR3 nucleotides are TGTGCCATCAGTGGGCCGGCGGGATCCTACGAGCAGTACTTC.

This clone was seen just once. The rearrangement uses TRBV9 and TRBJ1-4; maybe TRBD1 (6 bases). Trimming removed 3 bases from V and 4 bases from J, with 13 bases in between. The CDR3 is made up of 15 amino acids. The germline CDR1 and CDR2 sequences are SGDLS and YYNGEE. The CDR3, as DNA: TGTGCCAGCAGCGCTGGGGGCGGCAATAATGAAAAACTGTTTTTT. This gives the protein CASSAGGGNNEKLFF.

CDR3 DNA: TGTGCCAGCAGTTTGAAAGTCCTCGGGCTAGCGGGAGATGAGCAGTACTTC. Its translation is CASSLKVLGLAGDEQYF. The chain is built from TRBV28 and TRBJ2-7, with TRBD2 identical over 10 bases. Germline loops: CDR1 MDHEN, CDR2 SYDVKM. The CDR3 runs 17 residues. Trimming cost V 3 bases and J 7 bases; bases outside gene matches: 15. The variable domain in full, with the rest retrieved from reference TRBV28 and TRBJ2-7, is DVKVTQSSRYLVKRTGEKVFLECVQDMDHENMFWYRQDPGLGLRLIYFSYDVKMKEKGDIPEGYSVSREKKERFSLILESASTNQTSMYLCASSLKVLGLAGDEQYFGPGTRLTVT.

The J gene is TRBJ1-2, the V gene TRBV27; 7 bases are a match to TRBD1. The junction had 4 bases not matched to a gene; V was cut back by 3 bases and J by 6 bases. Germline V gene lookup returns CDR1 MNHEY and CDR2 SMNVEV (reference sequence). CDR3 length equals 13 residues. The CDR3 DNA reads TGTGCCAGCAGTTTCTCCACAGGGGATGGCTACACCTTC. It encodes CASSFSTGDGYTF.

The chain recombines TRBV6-5 with TRBJ1-2, with D hard to call. CDR3 length equals 15 residues. Trimming stripped 2 bases from V and 7 bases from J, with 17 bases between. From germline, CDR1 is MNHEY and CDR2 SVGAGI. This CDR3 is CASSYGSANRGGYTF. In nucleotides, the CDR3 is TGTGCCAGCAGTTACGGTTCAGCCAACCGGGGTGGCTACACCTTC.

The V gene is TRBV11-2, the J gene TRBJ2-2, with TRBD2 identical over 8 bases. With 6 bases clipped from V and 5 bases from J, the junction kept 2 bases outside the gene matches. The CDR3 has 13 residues. Germline V gives CDR1 SGHAT, CDR2 FQNNGV. CDR3 nucleotide sequence: TGTGCCAGCAGACTAGCGGTAACCGGGGAGCTGTTTTTT. This encodes CASRLAVTGELFF.

The rearrangement uses TRBV9 and TRBJ2-3; the match to TRBD2 covers 11 bases. This CDR3 is built from 22 residues. Germline-derived CDR1 and CDR2 are SGDLS and YYNGEE. The V gene end was trimmed by 0 bases and the J gene end by 3 bases; junction bases not matched to a gene: 21. The chain's CDR3 is CASSVGHGTSGGFSPLTDTQYF. Here the CDR3 DNA reads TGTGCCAGCAGCGTAGGCCATGGGACTAGCGGTGGGTTCTCCCCATTAACAGATACGCAGTATTTT.

The V gene is TRBV20-1, the J gene TRBJ2-1, with D maybe TRBD1 (6 bases). Germline-derived CDR1 and CDR2 are DFQATT and SNEGSKA (reference sequence). This CDR3 has 11 amino acids. V lost 6 bases and J lost 10, with 13 bases in between. This chain's CDR3 is CSARQVGEQFF. The CDR3 DNA reads as TGCAGTGCGCGACAGGTTGGGGAGCAGTTCTTC.

The CDR3 nucleotides read TGTGCCAGCAGCGTAGAGGGGGCTAGTGGGACCCAGTACTTC. Residues: CASSVEGASGTQYF. The rearrangement links TRBV7-7 to TRBJ2-5; TRBD1 agrees at 7 bases. The CDR3 length is 14 residues. Germline CDR1 is SSHAT and CDR2 is FNYEAQ (reference sequence). Trimming at V came to 5 bases and at J to 7 bases, leaving 10 bases not matched to a gene. The full variable domain, with the rest looked up from reference TRBV7-7 and TRBJ2-5, is GAGVSQSPRYKVTKRGQDVTLRCDPISSHATLYWYQQALGQGPEFLTYFNYEAQPDKSGLPSDRFSAERPEGSISTLTIQRTEQRDSAMYRCASSVEGASGTQYFGPGTRLLVL.

The gene calls are TRBV28 and TRBJ1-2; D perhaps matches TRBD1 (5 bases). Trimming took off 5 bases at V and 3 bases at J, with 13 bases between the two ends. The CDR3 loop spans 14 amino acids. Germline CDR1 and CDR2: MDHEN and SYDVKM. CDR3 sequence reads: CASSGTGHYYGYTF. The CDR3 coding sequence is TGTGCCAGCAGTGGAACAGGACACTACTATGGCTACACCTTC.

V and J are TRBV7-3 and TRBJ2-1; 8 nucleotides align to TRBD2. Per germline, CDR1 SGHTA and CDR2 FQGTGA. V lost 5 bases, J lost 6 bases, and 9 bases stayed unmatched. The CDR3 spans 15 residues. The CDR3 spells CASSLGEGLVNEQFF. CDR3 in DNA: TGTGCCAGCAGCCTGGGGGAGGGACTAGTCAATGAGCAGTTCTTC. The whole variable domain, remainder taken from reference TRBV7-3 and TRBJ2-1, is GAGVSQTPSNKVTEKGKYVELRCDPISGHTALYWYRQSLGQGPEFLIYFQGTGAADDSGLPNDRFFAVRPEGSVSTLKIQRTERGDSAVYLCASSLGEGLVNEQFFGPGTRLTVL.

The chain has TRBV6-1 and TRBJ2-7; perhaps TRBD1 as D (5 bases). Trimming removed 2 bases at V and 11 bases at J, with 13 bases between. This CDR3 is built from 12 residues. Germline V CDR1 and CDR2: MNHNS, SASEGT. The chain's CDR3 is CASSESQGFEYF. The DNA for the CDR3 is TGTGCCAGCAGTGAATCTCAGGGTTTTGAGTACTTC.

The genes are TRBV7-2 and TRBJ2-3, with 10 bases aligning to TRBD1. The V and J ends lost 5 bases and 4 bases, in that order; junction bases with no gene match: 3. The CDR3 totals 14 residues. CDR1 is SGHTA, CDR2 FQGNSA, per germline. In DNA, the CDR3 is TGTGCCAGCAGCGGAGACAGGGGGCCAGATACGCAGTATTTT. Protein product: CASSGDRGPDTQYF.

The chain is built from TRBV4-2 and TRBJ1-3; D not certain. V dropped 3 bases and J dropped 0 bases, with 12 bases sitting between them. CDR1 is LGHNA and CDR2 is YNFKEQ in the germline V gene. The CDR3 has 16 residues. The CDR3 region has the DNA TGTGCCAGCAGCCATCCCGGAGTGTCCTCTGGAAACACCATATATTTT. It encodes CASSHPGVSSGNTIYF.

This clone was observed once. The chain uses TRBV4-2 and TRBJ1-3, with D maybe TRBD1 (5 bases). The CDR3 totals 16 residues. Looked up from germline, CDR1 is LGHNA and CDR2 is YNFKEQ. The V and J ends lost 0 bases and 4 bases respectively, with 13 bases between them. Written as DNA, the CDR3 is TGTGCCAGCAGCCAAGATGTGGGGCCCCTGGGAAACACCATATATTTT. This encodes CASSQDVGPLGNTIYF.

In regard to this clone: The germline gene is not matched at one end of the junction; a read error may be the cause. The J gene is TRBJ1-1, the V gene TRBV6-1, with D uncertain. Germline V gives CDR1 MNHNS, CDR2 SASEGT. The CDR3 loop spans 16 amino acids. The CDR3 DNA follows: TGTGCCGGCAGTGAGAGGATCCGGACTGCGAACACTGAAGCTTTCTTT. Amino acids: CAGSERIRTANTEAFF.

The chain joins TRBV6-4 to TRBJ2-1, with 11 bases identical to TRBD2. The CDR3 is made up of 15 amino acids. Looked up from germline, CDR1 is MRHNA and CDR2 is SNTAGT. Losses at the gene ends were 5 bases for V and 7 bases for J; bases not matched to a gene: 7. Here the CDR3 reads CASSPSGGFSNEQFF. The CDR3 bases are TGTGCCAGCAGTCCTAGCGGGGGGTTCTCGAATGAGCAGTTCTTC.

The chain couples TRBV5-6 to TRBJ1-5; 7 bases line up with TRBD1. The CDR3 spans 15 residues. V shed 0 bases, J shed 6 bases, and the junction held 6 bases outside the gene matches. CDR1 SGHDT and CDR2 YYEEEE come from the germline V gene. The CDR3 spells CASSLAAGGAQPQHF. The DNA of the CDR3 is TGTGCCAGCAGCTTGGCGGCAGGGGGAGCTCAGCCCCAGCATTTT.